This T cell receptor (beta chain) appears in the sequencing data of a study of response to subunit inactivated influenza vaccine. The CDR3 is 18 residues long. CDR1 is SGHAT, CDR2 FQDESV, per germline (reference sequence). Trimming took 5 bases from V and 2 from J, leaving 24 bases between them. MiXCR was run by TCRdb on the RT-PCR reads, yielding one entry per CDR3 protein. In the table there are about 540,000 distinct CDR3 sequences, approximately 22% of which are singletons. Separately, the same data were catalogued under a study of T cells expressing NK-cell markers. That work contributes: Synthesis of TCR beta cDNA relied on 5'RACE template switching carrying UMIs. One observes that, in a handful of donors, these clonotypes were also the leading ones within the CD3+CD56-NKG2C+ fraction.

This chain connects TRBV11-1 to TRBJ2-5; D may be TRBD1 (6 bases). The sample in question was CD4+ T cells sorted from PBMCs, obtained 11 to 12 days after vaccination. The TCR comes from a man aged 50 or older who received an inactivated influenza vaccine. Here the CDR3 reads CASSHDPRGPGVQETQYF. The DNA for the CDR3 is TGTGCCAGCAGCCACGACCCCAGGGGCCCCGGGGTACAAGAGACCCAGTACTTC.